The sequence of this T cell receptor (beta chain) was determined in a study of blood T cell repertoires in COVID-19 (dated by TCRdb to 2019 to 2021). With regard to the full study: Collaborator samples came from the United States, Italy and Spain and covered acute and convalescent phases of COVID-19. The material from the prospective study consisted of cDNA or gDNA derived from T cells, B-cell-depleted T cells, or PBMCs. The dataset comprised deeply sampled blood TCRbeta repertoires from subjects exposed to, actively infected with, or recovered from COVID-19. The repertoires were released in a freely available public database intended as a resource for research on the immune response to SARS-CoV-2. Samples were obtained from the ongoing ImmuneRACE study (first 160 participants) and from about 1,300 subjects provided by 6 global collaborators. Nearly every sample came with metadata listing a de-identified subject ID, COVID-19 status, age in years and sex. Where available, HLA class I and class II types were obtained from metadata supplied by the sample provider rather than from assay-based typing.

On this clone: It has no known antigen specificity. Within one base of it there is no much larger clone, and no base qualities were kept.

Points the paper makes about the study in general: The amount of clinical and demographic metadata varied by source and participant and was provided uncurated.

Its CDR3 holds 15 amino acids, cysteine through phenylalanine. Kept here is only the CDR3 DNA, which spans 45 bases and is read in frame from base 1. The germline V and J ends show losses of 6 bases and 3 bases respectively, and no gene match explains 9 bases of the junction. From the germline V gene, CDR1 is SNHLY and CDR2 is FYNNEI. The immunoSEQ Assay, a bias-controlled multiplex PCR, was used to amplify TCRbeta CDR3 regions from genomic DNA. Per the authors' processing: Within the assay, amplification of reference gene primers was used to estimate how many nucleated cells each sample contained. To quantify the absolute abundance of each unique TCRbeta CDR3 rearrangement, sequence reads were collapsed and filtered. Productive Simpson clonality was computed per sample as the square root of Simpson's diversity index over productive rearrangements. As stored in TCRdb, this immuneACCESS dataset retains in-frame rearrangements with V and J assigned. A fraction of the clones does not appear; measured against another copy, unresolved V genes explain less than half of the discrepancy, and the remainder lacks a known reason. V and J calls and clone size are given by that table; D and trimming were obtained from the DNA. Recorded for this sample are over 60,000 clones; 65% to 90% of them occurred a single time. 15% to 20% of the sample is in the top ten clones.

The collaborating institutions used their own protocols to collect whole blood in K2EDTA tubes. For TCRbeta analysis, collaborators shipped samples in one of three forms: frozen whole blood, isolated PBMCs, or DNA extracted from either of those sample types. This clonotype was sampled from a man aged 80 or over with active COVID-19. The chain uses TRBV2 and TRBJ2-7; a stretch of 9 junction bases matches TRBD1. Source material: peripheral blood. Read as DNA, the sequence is TGTGCCAGCAGGGACTTCGGGACAGGGCTCTACGAGCAGTACTTC. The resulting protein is CASRDFGTGLYEQYF.